This T cell receptor beta chain was observed in a study of cytomegalovirus exposure and HLA in healthy donors. Use of 60 Vbeta and 13 Jbeta primers characterized the PCR. TCRdb's copy holds only in-frame clones and misses some; the assay was immunoSEQ multiplex PCR. The top ten hold 2% to 2.5% of the sample, which has about 140,000 clones, around 81% seen once. Trimming took 10 bases from V and 2 from J; bases not matched to a gene: 10. CDR1 and CDR2 (germline): SNHLY, FYNNEI. This CDR3 has 14 residues. The study, taken as a whole, reports: The study designated 164 TCR beta chains cytomegalovirus-associated. Presence/absence comparisons presumed near-even sequencing depth among donors. Later genetic work tied a missense DCLRE1C variant to beta-chain V and J trimming. Both high specificity and high sensitivity reportedly marked the classifier's diagnosis of cytomegalovirus status.

About this clone: Its target is not known.

This receptor was identified in a man aged 45-60 years in good health and CMV-seronegative. Material: PBMCs. The genes are TRBV2 and TRBJ1-2, with TRBD1 identical over 7 bases. The chain's CDR3 is CATYVTGKNYGYTF. The CDR3 coding sequence is TGTGCCACCTACGTGACAGGGAAGAACTATGGCTACACCTTC.